The clone carrying this TCR beta chain was seen many times. The antigen remains undetermined. The source of the sample is a study of T cells in Graves' hyperthyroidism and ophthalmopathy. Study at large: Peripheral blood was collected at initial diagnosis, before any treatment. Study-wide results and limits: The majority of expanded thyroid clonotypes above 0.001 also appeared in blood.

Clinical symptoms, serum thyroxine and TRAb, thyroid ultrasound and orbital computed tomography together formed the diagnostic basis. The CDR3 length is 13 residues. The ends were cut back, 4 bases at V and 2 bases at J, with 11 bases in the middle. The germline V gene encodes CDR1 SQVTM and CDR2 ANQGSEA. There were TCR beta CDR3 regions amplified from RNA transcripts. Initially, a first-round RT-PCR of the TCR CDR3 employed the HTBI primer set. One entry per CDR3 protein, called by TCRdb with MiXCR from the multiplex PCR reads. The sample has nearly 600,000 distinct CDR3 sequences; about 15% are singletons.

The chain combines TRBV29-1 with TRBJ1-1; D remains unclear. The sequenced sample consisted of blood. The source of this sequence is a woman in her 30s with Graves' hyperthyroidism that later progressed to Graves' ophthalmopathy. The CDR3 DNA is TGCAGCGTTGGGGCGTGGGGTAACACTGAAGCTTTCTTT. Its translation is CSVGAWGNTEAFF. Variable domain in full (rest from reference TRBV29-1 and TRBJ1-1): SAVISQKPSRDICQRGTSLTIQCQVDSQVTMMFWYRQQPGQSLTLIATANQGSEATYESGFVIDKFPISRPNLTFSTLTVSNMSPEDSSIYLCSVGAWGNTEAFFGQGTRLTVV.